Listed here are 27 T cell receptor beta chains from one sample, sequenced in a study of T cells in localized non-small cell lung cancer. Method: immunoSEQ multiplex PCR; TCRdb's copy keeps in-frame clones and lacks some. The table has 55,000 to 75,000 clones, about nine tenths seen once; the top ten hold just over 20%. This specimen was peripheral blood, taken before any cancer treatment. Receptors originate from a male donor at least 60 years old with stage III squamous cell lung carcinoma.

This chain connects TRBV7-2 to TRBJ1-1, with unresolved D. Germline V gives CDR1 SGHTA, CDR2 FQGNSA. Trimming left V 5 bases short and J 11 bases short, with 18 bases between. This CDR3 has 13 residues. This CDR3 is CASSVRVGLKAFF. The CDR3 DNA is TGTGCCAGCAGCGTTAGGGTAGGGTTAAAGGCTTTCTTT.

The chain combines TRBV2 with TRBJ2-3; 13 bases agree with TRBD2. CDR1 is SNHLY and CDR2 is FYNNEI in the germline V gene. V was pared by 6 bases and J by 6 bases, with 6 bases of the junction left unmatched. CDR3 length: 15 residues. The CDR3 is CASRLGTSGEDTQYF. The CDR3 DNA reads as TGTGCCAGCAGACTGGGGACTAGCGGGGAGGATACGCAGTATTTT.

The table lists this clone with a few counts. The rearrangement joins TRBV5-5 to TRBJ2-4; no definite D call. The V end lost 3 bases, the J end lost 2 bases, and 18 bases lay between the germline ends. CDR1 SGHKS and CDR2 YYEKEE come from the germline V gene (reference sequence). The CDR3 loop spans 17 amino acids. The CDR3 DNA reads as TGTGCCAGCAGCTCGGAAATCGTGAGCCCCTCCAAAAACATTCAGTACTTC. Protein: CASSSEIVSPSKNIQYF.

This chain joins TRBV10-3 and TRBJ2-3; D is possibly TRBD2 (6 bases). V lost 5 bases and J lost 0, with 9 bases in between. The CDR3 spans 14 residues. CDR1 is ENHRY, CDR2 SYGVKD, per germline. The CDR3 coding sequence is TGTGCCATCAGTATTGGGGGGAGCACAGATACGCAGTATTTT. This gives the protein CAISIGGSTDTQYF.

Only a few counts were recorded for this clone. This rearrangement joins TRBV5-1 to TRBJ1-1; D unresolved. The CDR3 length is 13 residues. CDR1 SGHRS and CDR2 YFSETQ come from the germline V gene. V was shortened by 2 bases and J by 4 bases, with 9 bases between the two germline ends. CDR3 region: CASSLGFTTEAFF. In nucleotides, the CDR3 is TGCGCCAGCAGCTTAGGGTTTACCACTGAAGCTTTCTTT.

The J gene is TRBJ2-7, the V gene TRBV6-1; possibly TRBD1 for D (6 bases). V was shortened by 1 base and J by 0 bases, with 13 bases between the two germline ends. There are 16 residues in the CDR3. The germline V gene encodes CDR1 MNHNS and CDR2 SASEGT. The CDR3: CASSEGIDRTSYEQYF. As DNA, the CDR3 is TGTGCCAGCAGTGAAGGCATAGACAGGACCTCCTACGAGCAGTACTTC.

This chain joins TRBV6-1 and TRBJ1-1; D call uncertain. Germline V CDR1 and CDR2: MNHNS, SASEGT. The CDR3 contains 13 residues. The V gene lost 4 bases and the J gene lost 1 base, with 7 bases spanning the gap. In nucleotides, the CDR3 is TGTGCCAGCAGTGCCAGCCAGAACACTGAAGCTTTCTTT. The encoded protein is CASSASQNTEAFF.

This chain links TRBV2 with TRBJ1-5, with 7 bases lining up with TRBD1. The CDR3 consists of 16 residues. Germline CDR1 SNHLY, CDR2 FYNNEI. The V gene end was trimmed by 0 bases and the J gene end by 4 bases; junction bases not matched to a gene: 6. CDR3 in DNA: TGTGCCAGCAGTGAAGCGTCGACAGGGCCAAATCAGCCCCAGCATTTT. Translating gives CASSEASTGPNQPQHF.

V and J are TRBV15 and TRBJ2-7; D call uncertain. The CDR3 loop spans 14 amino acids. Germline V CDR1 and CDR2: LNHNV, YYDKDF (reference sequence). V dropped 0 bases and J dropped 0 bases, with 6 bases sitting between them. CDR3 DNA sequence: TGTGCCACCAGCAGAGAGGGCAGCTCCTACGAGCAGTACTTC. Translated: CATSREGSSYEQYF.

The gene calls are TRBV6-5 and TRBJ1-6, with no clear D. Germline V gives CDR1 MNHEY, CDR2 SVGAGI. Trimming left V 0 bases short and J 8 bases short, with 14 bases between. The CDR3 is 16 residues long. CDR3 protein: CASSYSTSAEYSPLHF. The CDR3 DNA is TGTGCCAGCAGTTACTCCACGTCAGCCGAGTATTCACCCCTCCACTTT.

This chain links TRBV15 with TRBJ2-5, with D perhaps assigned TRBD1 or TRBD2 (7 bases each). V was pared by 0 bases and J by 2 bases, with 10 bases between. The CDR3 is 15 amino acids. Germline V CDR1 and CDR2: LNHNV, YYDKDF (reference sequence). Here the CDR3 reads CATSRDRGGQETQYF. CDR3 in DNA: TGTGCCACCAGCAGAGACAGGGGGGGGCAAGAGACCCAGTACTTC.

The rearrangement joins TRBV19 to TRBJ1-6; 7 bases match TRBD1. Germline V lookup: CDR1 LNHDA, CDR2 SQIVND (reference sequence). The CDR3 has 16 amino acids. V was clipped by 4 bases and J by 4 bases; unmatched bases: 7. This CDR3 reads CASSTLGQSYNSPLHF. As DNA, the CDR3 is TGTGCCAGTAGTACCTTGGGACAGAGTTATAATTCACCCCTCCACTTT.

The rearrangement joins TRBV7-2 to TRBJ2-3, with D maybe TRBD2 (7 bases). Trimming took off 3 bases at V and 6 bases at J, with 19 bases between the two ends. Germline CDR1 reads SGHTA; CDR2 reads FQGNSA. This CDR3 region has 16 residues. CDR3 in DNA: TGTGCCAGCAGCTTGGGAGGGCGAGGGGGGAAGGATACGCAGTATTTT. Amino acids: CASSLGGRGGKDTQYF.

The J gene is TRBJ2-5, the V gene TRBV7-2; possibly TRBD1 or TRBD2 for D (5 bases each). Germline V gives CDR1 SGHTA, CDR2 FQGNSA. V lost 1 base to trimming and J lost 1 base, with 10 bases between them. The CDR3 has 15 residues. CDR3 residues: CASSLGGYGQETQYF. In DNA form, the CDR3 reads TGTGCCAGCAGCTTAGGGGGGTATGGCCAAGAGACCCAGTACTTC.

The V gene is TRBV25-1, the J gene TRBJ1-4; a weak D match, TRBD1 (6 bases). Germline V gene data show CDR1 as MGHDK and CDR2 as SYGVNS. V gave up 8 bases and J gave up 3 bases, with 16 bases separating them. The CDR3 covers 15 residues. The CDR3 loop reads CASSTGRWSNEKLFF. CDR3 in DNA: TGTGCCAGCTCAACAGGGCGATGGTCTAATGAAAAACTGTTTTTT.

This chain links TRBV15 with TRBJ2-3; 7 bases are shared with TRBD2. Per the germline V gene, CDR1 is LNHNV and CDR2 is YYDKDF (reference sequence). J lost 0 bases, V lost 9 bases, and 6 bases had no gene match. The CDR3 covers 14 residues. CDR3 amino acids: CATRGSVSTDTQYF. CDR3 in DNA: TGTGCCACGCGGGGGTCAGTGAGCACAGATACGCAGTATTTT. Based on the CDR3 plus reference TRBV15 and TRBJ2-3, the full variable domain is DAMVIQNPRYQVTQFGKPVTLSCSQTLNHNVMYWYQQKSSQAPKLLFHYYDKDFNNEADTPDNFQSRRPNTSFCFLDIRSPGLGDTAMYLCATRGSVSTDTQYFGPGTRLTVL.

CDR3 nucleotide sequence: TGTGCCAGCAGCTTTCGAGGGGGGTCAAACACCGGGGAGCTGTTTTTT. Amino acid sequence: CASSFRGGSNTGELFF. This chain uses TRBV7-2 with TRBJ2-2; D may be TRBD1 or TRBD2 (6 bases each). Trimming stripped 3 bases from V and 2 bases from J, with 13 bases between. This CDR3 has 16 residues. Germline V gene sequence: CDR1 SGHTA, CDR2 FQGNSA.

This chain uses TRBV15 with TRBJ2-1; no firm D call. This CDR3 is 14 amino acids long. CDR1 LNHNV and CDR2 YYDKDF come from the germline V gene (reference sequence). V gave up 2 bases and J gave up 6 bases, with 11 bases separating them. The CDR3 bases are TGTGCCACCAGCAGATCCACAGCAATCAATGAGCAGTTCTTC. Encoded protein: CATSRSTAINEQFF.

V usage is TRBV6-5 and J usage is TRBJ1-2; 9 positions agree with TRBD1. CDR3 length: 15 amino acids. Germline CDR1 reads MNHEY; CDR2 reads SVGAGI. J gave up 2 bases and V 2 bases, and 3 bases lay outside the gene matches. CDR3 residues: CASSYGTGSNYGYTF. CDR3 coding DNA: TGTGCCAGCAGTTACGGGACAGGGAGCAACTATGGCTACACCTTC.

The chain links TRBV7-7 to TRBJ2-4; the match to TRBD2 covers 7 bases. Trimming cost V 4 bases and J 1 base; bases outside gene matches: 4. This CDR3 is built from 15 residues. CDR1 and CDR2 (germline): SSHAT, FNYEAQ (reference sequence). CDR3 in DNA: TGTGCCAGCAGCTCGGGGGGTAAGGCCAAAAACATTCAGTACTTC. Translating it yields CASSSGGKAKNIQYF.

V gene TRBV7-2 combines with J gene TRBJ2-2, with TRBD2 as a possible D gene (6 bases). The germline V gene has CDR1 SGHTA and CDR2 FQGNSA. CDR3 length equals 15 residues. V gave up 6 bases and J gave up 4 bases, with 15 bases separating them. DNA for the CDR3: TGTGCCAGCAGTAAACGGGAGTTTAGCACCGGGGAGCTGTTTTTT. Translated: CASSKREFSTGELFF. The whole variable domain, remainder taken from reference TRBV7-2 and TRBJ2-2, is GAGVSQSPSNKVTEKGKDVELRCDPISGHTALYWYRQSLGQGLEFLIYFQGNSAPDKSGLPSDRFSAERTGGSVSTLTIQRTQQEDSAVYLCASSKREFSTGELFFGEGSRLTVL.

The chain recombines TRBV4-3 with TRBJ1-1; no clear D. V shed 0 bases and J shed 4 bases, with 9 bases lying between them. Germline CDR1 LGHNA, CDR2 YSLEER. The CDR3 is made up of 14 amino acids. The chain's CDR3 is CASSQEMGGTEAFF. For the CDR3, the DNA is TGCGCCAGCAGCCAAGAGATGGGAGGCACTGAAGCTTTCTTT.

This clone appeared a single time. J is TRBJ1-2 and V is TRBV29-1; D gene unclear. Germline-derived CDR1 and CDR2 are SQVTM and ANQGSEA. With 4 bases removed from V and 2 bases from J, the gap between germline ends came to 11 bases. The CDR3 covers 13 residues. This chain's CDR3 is CSVVWAENYGYTF. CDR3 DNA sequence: TGCAGCGTTGTATGGGCGGAAAACTATGGCTACACCTTC.

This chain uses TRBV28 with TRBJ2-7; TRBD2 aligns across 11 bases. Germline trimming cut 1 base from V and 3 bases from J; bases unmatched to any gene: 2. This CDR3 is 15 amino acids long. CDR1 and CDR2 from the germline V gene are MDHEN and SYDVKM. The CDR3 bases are TGTGCCAGCAGTTTATCTAGCGGGGGGCTCTACGAGCAGTACGTC. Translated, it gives CASSLSSGGLYEQYV.

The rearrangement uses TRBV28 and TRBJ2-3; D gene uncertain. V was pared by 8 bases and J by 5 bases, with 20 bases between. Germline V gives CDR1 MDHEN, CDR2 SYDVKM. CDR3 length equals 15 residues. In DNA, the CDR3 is TGTGCCAGCCAGATTAGAAGTAAAGGCTTAGATACGCAGTATTTT. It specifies CASQIRSKGLDTQYF.

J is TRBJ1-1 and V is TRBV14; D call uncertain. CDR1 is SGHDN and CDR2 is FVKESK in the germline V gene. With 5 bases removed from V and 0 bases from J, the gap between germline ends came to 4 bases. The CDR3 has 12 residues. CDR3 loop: CASSGLNTEAFF. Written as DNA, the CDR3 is TGTGCCAGCAGCGGCCTGAACACTGAAGCTTTCTTT. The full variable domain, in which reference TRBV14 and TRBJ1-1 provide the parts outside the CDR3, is EAGVTQFPSHSVIEKGQTVTLRCDPISGHDNLYWYRRVMGKEIKFLLHFVKESKQDESGMPNNRFLAERTGGTYSTLKVQPAELEDSGVYFCASSGLNTEAFFGQGTRLTVV.

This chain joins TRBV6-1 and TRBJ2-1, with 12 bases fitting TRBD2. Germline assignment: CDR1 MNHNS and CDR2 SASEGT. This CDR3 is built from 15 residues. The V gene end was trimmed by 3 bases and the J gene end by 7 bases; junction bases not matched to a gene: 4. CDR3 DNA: TGTGCCAGCAGTGAGGTGACTAGCGGGGGAAATGAGCAGTTCTTC. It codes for CASSEVTSGGNEQFF.